The 6 T cell receptor beta chains below all came from one sample that was sequenced in a study of high-grade serous ovarian cancer treatment subgroups. Tumor tissue was taken before any definitive surgery or chemotherapy was given. Sequenced by immunoSEQ multiplex PCR; TCRdb stores in-frame clones only, minus some. Altogether about 30,000 clones are present, around 84% being singletons, with the ten largest covering about 2%. Material for sequencing was tumor tissue. The receptors stem from a human donor with high-grade serous ovarian cancer.

The rearrangement joins TRBV4-2 to TRBJ2-1, with 7 nucleotides matching TRBD1. CDR1 and CDR2 from the germline V gene are LGHNA and YNFKEQ. Trimming removed 0 bases from V and 4 bases from J; junction bases left unmatched: 9. The CDR3 has 17 amino acids. Here the CDR3 DNA reads TGTGCCAGCAGCCAAGACGCCCGACAGGGTGGTTACAATGAGCAGTTCTTC. This encodes CASSQDARQGGYNEQFF.

The CDR3 sequence is CAISERFETQYF. CDR3 nucleotides: TGTGCCATCAGTGAGAGGTTCGAGACCCAGTACTTC. This rearrangement joins TRBV10-3 to TRBJ2-5, with D unresolved. CDR3 size: 12 residues. The germline CDR1 and CDR2 sequences are ENHRY and SYGVKD. V was shortened by 2 bases and J by 5 bases, with 6 bases between the two germline ends.

This clone was found once. The J gene is TRBJ2-6, the V gene TRBV10-2; 7 nucleotides match TRBD2. Germline-derived CDR1 and CDR2 are WSHSY and SAAADI. This CDR3 region has 16 residues. V was pared by 3 bases and J by 1 base, with 3 bases of the junction left unmatched. The CDR3 nucleotides read TGCGCCAGCAGTGATTGGGGGGGGTCTGGGGCCAACGTCCTGACTTTC. Protein sequence: CASSDWGGSGANVLTF.

This chain joins TRBV18 and TRBJ2-1; D is undetermined. Between the trimmed V and J ends, which lost 3 bases and 9 bases, there was a span of 6 bases. The germline V gene encodes CDR1 KGHSH and CDR2 LQKENI. CDR3 length: 11 residues. CDR3 residues: CASSPAVEQFF. CDR3 in DNA: TGTGCCAGCTCACCGGCAGTTGAGCAGTTCTTC.

The V and J genes are TRBV21-1 and TRBJ2-7; the table calls TRBD1, which could not be checked here. TRBV21-1 is described as a pseudogene. CDR3 length equals 16 residues. The CDR3: CASTQTGSTDSYEQYF. The CDR3 coding sequence is TGTGCCAGCACCCAGACAGGGTCAACCGACTCCTACGAGCAGTACTTC.

The chain carries TRBV5-1 and TRBJ2-5; 7 bases are shared with TRBD1. Germline values: CDR1 SGHRS, CDR2 YFSETQ. Trimming at V came to 4 bases and at J to 5 bases, leaving 11 bases not matched to a gene. This CDR3 is built from 15 residues. CDR3 DNA: TGCGCCAGCAGCCTATGGGACAGTCGGCGGGAGACCCAGTACTTC. Its protein product is CASSLWDSRRETQYF.